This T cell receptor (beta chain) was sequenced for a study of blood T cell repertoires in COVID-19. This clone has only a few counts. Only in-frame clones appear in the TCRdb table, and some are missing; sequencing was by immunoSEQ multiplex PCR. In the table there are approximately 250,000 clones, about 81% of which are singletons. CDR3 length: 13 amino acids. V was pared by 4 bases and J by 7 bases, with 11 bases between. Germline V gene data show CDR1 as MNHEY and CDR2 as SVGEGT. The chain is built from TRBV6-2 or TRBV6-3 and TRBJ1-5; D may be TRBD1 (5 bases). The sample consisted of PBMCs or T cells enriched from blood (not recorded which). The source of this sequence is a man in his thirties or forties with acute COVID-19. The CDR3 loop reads CASSLAQGQPQHF. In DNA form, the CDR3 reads TGTGCCAGCAGTTTAGCCCAGGGCCAGCCCCAGCATTTT.